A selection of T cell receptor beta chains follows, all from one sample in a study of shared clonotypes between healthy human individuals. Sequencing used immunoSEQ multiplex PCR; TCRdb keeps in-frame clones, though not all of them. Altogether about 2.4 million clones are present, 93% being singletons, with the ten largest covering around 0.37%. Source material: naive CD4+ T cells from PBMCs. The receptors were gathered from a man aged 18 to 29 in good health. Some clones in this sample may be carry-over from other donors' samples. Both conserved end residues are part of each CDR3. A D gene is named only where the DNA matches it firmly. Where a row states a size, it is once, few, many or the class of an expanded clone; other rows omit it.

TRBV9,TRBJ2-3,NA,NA,TGTGCCAGCAGCGTCGGACTCAGGGGTGGCACAGATACGCAGTATTTT,CASSVGLRGGTDTQYF
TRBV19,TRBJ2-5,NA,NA,TGTGCCAGTAGGTCAGGGTCCCTCGGTAGAGAGACCCAGTACTTC,CASRSGSLGRETQYF
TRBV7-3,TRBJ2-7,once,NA,TGTGCCAGCAGCTTAACGTCAGTAGCAATCCACGAGCAGTACTTC,CASSLTSVAIHEQYF
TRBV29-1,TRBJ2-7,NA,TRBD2,TGCAGCGTTGATAGCGGGAGCAGCAACGAGCAGTACTTC,CSVDSGSSNEQYF
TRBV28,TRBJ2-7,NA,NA,TGTGCCAGCAGTTTCACATCTTTACGACAGGAGAGCTCCTACGAGCAGTACTTC,CASSFTSLRQESSYEQYF
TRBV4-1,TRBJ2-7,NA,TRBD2,TGCGCCAGCAGCCAAGCACTAGCGGGACCTACCTACGAGCAGTACTTC,CASSQALAGPTYEQYF
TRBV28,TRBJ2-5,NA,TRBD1,TGTGCCAGCAGCCCGAGACAGGGGGCGGTTGAGACCCAGTACTTC,CASSPRQGAVETQYF
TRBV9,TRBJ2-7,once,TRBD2,TGTGCCAGCAGCGTAGCCCCCCTAGCGGGAGGTTACGAGCAGTACTTC,CASSVAPLAGGYEQYF
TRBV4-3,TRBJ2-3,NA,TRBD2,TGCGCCAGCGGACTAGCGGGAGGGGGGGATACGCAGTATTTT,CASGLAGGGDTQYF
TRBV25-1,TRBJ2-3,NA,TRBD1,TGTGCCAGCAGTGTACAGGGGGCTGGAGATACGCAGTATTTT,CASSVQGAGDTQYF
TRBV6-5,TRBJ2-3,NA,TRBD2,TGTGCCAGCAGTTACGTTCGGGCGGGAGGCACAGATACGCAGTATTTT,CASSYVRAGGTDTQYF
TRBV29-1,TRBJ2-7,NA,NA,TGCAGCGTTCGTGGGGTAGGCGAGCAGTACTTC,CSVRGVGEQYF
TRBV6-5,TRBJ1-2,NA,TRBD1,TGTGCCAGCTTTAACAGGGGAATGGGCCCCTACACCTTC,CASFNRGMGPYTF
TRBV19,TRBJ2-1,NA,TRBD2,TGTGCCAGTAGTATGGGGCTAGCGGAGCTGCAGTTCTTC,CASSMGLAELQFF
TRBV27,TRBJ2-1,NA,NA,TGTGCCAGCAGTTTAAGGGCCCCCCATGAGCAGTTCTTC,CASSLRAPHEQFF
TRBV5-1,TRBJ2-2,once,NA,TGCGCCAGCAGCTTGGACAGGGGAGGGTCCGGGGAGCTGTTTTTT,CASSLDRGGSGELFF
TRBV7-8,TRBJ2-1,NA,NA,TGTGCCAGCAGCCCCGGGGAGTACAATGAGCAGTTCTTC,CASSPGEYNEQFF
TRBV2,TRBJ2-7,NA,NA,TGTGCCAGCGCGACTCCAGGTGGGGCCCTCGGGGAGCAGTACTTC,CASATPGGALGEQYF
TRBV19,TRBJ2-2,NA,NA,TGTGCCAGTAGTATCCCGGGCCGAAAGAAGGTTAACACCGGGGAGCTGTTTTTT,CASSIPGRKKVNTGELFF
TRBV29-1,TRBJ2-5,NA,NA,TGCAGCGTTGGATTGCGGACCCAAGAGACCCAGTACTTC,CSVGLRTQETQYF
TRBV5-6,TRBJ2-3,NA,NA,TGTGCCAGCAGCAGTACTACCTTCACAGATATGCAGTATTTT,CASSSTTFTDMQYF
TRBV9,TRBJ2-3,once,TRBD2,TGTGCCAGCAGCCTATTAGCGGGAGTAGGACCCACAGATACGCAGTATTTT,CASSLLAGVGPTDTQYF